This TCR beta chain was sequenced in a study of T cells in tuberculosis. Overall study: In South Africa, adults with active tuberculosis were compared with IGRA-negative and latently infected IGRA-positive adolescents.

Notes on this clone: Its antigen is undetermined.

Sequencing used immunoSEQ multiplex PCR; TCRdb keeps in-frame clones, though not all of them. Of about 44,000 clones listed, around 96% were seen once; the top ten hold roughly 6.9%. Study-wide results and limits: Smaller distances to GMM-specific TCRs suggested their expansion in active tuberculosis.

From germline, CDR1 is MNHNS and CDR2 SASEGT. The ends were cut back, 7 bases at V and 6 bases at J, with 9 bases in the middle. The CDR3 loop spans 12 amino acids. The sequenced sample was PBMCs. V is TRBV6-1 and J is TRBJ2-2; D remains unclear. This TCR derives from a donor aged 10 to 29 with latent tuberculosis or without tuberculosis infection. CDR3 DNA sequence: TGTGCCAGCACCGGTCTCGCCGGGGAGCTGTTTTTT. It translates to CASTGLAGELFF.